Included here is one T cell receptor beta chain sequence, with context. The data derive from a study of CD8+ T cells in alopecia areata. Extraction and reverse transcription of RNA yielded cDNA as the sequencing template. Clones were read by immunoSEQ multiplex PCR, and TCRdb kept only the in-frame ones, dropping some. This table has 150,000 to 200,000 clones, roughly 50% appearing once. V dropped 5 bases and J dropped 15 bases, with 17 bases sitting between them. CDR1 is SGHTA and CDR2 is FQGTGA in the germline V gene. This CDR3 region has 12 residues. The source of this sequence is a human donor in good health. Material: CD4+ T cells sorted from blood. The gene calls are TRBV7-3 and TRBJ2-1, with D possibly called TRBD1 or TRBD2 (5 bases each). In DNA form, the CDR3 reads TGTGCCAGCAGCCCGGTGGGGACCCCTTTGTTCTTC. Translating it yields CASSPVGTPLFF.